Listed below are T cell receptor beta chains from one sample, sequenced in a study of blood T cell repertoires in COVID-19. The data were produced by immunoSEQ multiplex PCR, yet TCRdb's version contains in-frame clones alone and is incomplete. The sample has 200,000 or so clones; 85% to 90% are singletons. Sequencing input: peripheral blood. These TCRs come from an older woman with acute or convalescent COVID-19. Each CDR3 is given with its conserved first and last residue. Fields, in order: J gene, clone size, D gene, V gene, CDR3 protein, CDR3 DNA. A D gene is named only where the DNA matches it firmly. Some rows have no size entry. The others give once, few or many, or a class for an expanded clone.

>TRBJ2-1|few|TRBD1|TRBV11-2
CASSSWTGIVNEQFF
TGTGCCAGCAGCTCCTGGACAGGAATCGTCAATGAGCAGTTCTTC
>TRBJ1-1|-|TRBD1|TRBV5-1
CASSVDRATEAFF
TGCGCCAGCAGCGTTGACAGGGCCACTGAAGCTTTCTTT
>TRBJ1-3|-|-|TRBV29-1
CSVARGSGNTIYF
TGCAGCGTTGCCAGGGGTTCGGGGAACACCATATATTTT
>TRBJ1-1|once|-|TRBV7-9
CASSYREGSSEAFF
TGTGCCAGCAGCTACAGGGAAGGAAGCTCTGAAGCTTTCTTT
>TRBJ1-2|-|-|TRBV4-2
CASSQESGDRYGYTF
TGTGCCAGCAGCCAAGAGAGCGGGGATAGATATGGCTACACCTTC
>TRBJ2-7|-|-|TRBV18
CASSPDRSSEQYF
TGTGCCAGCTCACCAGACAGATCTAGCGAGCAGTACTTC
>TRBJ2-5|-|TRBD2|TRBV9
CASSALAGGPGTQYF
TGTGCCAGCAGCGCACTAGCGGGAGGGCCAGGGACCCAGTACTTC
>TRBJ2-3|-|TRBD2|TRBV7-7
CASSSTSGRSDTQYF
TGTGCCAGCAGCTCGACTAGCGGGAGAAGCGATACGCAGTATTTT
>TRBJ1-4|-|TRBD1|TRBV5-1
CASSWRTGGHSNEKLFF
TGCGCCAGCAGCTGGCGGACAGGGGGCCACTCGAATGAAAAACTGTTTTTT
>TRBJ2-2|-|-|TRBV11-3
CASSLDKGGTNTGELFF
TGTGCCAGCAGCTTAGATAAGGGAGGAACGAACACCGGGGAGCTGTTTTTT
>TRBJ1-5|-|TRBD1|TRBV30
CAYRDSLDQPQHF
TGTGCCTACCGGGACAGCCTCGATCAGCCCCAGCATTTT
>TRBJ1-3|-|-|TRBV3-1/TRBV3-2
CASSLHSGNTIYF
TGTGCCAGCAGCCTACACTCTGGAAACACCATATATTTT
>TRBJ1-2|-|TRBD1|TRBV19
CASSLDRGDYGYTF
TGTGCCAGTAGTTTGGACAGGGGAGACTATGGCTACACCTTC
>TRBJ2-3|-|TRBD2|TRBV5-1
CASTLSGGGTDTQYF
TGCGCCAGCACTCTTAGCGGGGGGGGCACAGATACGCAGTATTTT
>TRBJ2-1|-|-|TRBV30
CAWSVRGRGSYNEQFF
TGTGCCTGGAGTGTACGAGGCAGGGGCTCCTACAATGAGCAGTTCTTC
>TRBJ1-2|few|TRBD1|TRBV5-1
CASSSNPQGVYGYTF
TGCGCCAGCAGCAGCAACCCTCAGGGGGTTTATGGCTACACCTTC
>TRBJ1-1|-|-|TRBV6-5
CASRRRGIPEAFF
TGTGCCAGCAGGCGACGGGGAATCCCTGAAGCTTTCTTT
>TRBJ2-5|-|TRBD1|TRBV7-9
CASIFRDREYF
TGTGCCAGCATCTTCCGGGACAGGGAGTACTTC
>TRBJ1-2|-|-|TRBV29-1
CSAGGLQGLRNYGYTF
TGCAGCGCTGGAGGCCTTCAGGGACTTAGGAACTATGGCTACACCTTC
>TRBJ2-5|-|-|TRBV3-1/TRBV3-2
CASSQDGIETQYF
TGTGCCAGCAGCCAAGACGGTATTGAGACCCAGTACTTC
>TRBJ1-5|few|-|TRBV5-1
CASSLDGAEEPQHF
TGCGCCAGCAGCTTGGACGGAGCCGAGGAGCCCCAGCATTTT
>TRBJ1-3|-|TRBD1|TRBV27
CASSPWDSGNTIYF
TGTGCCAGCAGTCCTTGGGACAGTGGAAACACCATATATTTT
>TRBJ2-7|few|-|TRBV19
CASSNYRDSYEQYF
TGTGCCAGTAGTAATTACAGGGATTCCTACGAGCAGTACTTC
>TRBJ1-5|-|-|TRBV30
CAWSVQGAWQPQHF
TGTGCCTGGAGTGTACAAGGGGCTTGGCAGCCCCAGCATTTT
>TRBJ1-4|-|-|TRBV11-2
CASSLGAAVAREKLFF
TGTGCCAGCAGCTTAGGTGCGGCGGTTGCGAGAGAAAAACTGTTTTTT
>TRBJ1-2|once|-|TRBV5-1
CASSLARDSGDGVTF
TGCGCCAGCAGCTTGGCTCGCGATTCGGGGGACGGAGTAACCTTC
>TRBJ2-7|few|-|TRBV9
CASSPGGSTTYEQYF
TGTGCCAGCAGCCCAGGGGGGTCTACAACCTACGAGCAGTACTTC
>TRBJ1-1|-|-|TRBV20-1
CSARPNREAFF
TGCAGTGCTAGACCGAACAGGGAAGCTTTCTTT
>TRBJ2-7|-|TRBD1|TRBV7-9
CASSNTHRTGTYEQYF
TGTGCCAGCAGCAACACACACCGGACAGGAACCTACGAGCAGTACTTC
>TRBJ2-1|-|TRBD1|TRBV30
CAWSYRGNEQFF
TGTGCCTGGAGTTACAGGGGCAATGAGCAGTTCTTC
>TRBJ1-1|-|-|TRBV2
CASSANRQSNTEAFF
TGTGCCAGCAGTGCTAATAGACAGTCGAACACTGAAGCTTTCTTT
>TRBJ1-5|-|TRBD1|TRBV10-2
CASSVYRGPNQPQHF
TGCGCCAGCAGTGTATACAGGGGGCCCAATCAGCCCCAGCATTTT
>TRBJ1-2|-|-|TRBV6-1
CASSELSVHINYGYTF
TGTGCCAGCAGTGAATTGTCCGTCCACATTAACTATGGCTACACCTTC